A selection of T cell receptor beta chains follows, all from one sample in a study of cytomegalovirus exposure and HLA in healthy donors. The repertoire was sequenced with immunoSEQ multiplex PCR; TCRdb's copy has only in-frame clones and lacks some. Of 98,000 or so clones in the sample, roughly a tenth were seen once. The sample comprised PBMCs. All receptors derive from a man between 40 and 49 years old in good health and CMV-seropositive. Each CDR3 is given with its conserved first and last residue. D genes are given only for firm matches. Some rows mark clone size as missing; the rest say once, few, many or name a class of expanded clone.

CDR3 DNA: TGTGCCAGCAGCTTGCGGGGGTCCTACGAGCAGTACTTC
CDR3 protein: CASSLRGSYEQYF
D gene: NA
clone size: NA
J gene: TRBJ2-7
V gene: TRBV5-6

CDR3 DNA: TGCAGCCCCGACCGGGGGACGGAAGGCTACACCTTC
CDR3 protein: CSPDRGTEGYTF
D gene: NA
clone size: NA
J gene: TRBJ1-2
V gene: TRBV29-1

CDR3 DNA: TGTGCCAGCAGCCTACCGACTAGCGGGAGGGCCGCGTACAATGAGCAGTTCTTC
CDR3 protein: CASSLPTSGRAAYNEQFF
D gene: TRBD2
clone size: NA
J gene: TRBJ2-1
V gene: TRBV7-9

CDR3 DNA: TGCGCCAGCACTACAGGGGTAGGAGGAAACACCATATATTTT
CDR3 protein: CASTTGVGGNTIYF
D gene: TRBD1
clone size: NA
J gene: TRBJ1-3
V gene: TRBV10-2

CDR3 DNA: TGTGCCAGCAGCAAAAAGACCGGGACTAGCTTCTACGAGCAGTACTTC
CDR3 protein: CASSKKTGTSFYEQYF
D gene: NA
clone size: few
J gene: TRBJ2-7
V gene: TRBV21-1

CDR3 DNA: TGTGCCAGCAGCGCAGGGCGCAATCAGCCCCAGCATTTT
CDR3 protein: CASSAGRNQPQHF
D gene: NA
clone size: few
J gene: TRBJ1-5
V gene: TRBV11-2

CDR3 DNA: TGTGCCAGCAGCTTAAGCGGATCAGAGACCCAGTACTTC
CDR3 protein: CASSLSGSETQYF
D gene: NA
clone size: few
J gene: TRBJ2-5
V gene: TRBV7-3

CDR3 DNA: TGTGCCAGCAGGGCGGCGGGAAATCAGCCCCAGCATTTT
CDR3 protein: CASRAAGNQPQHF
D gene: NA
clone size: few
J gene: TRBJ1-5
V gene: TRBV19

CDR3 DNA: TGTGCCACCTCAGGGAGCAATCAGCCCCAGCATTTT
CDR3 protein: CATSGSNQPQHF
D gene: NA
clone size: few
J gene: TRBJ1-5
V gene: TRBV10-3

CDR3 DNA: TGTGCCAGCAGAGACCGACAGATCTCTGGAAACACCATATATTTT
CDR3 protein: CASRDRQISGNTIYF
D gene: NA
clone size: NA
J gene: TRBJ1-3
V gene: TRBV2

CDR3 DNA: TGTGCCAGCAGTTTCCCACACACGGGACTGATTTCCTACGAGCAGTACTTC
CDR3 protein: CASSFPHTGLISYEQYF
D gene: NA
clone size: few
J gene: TRBJ2-7
V gene: TRBV27

CDR3 DNA: TGTGCCAGCAGTTTGGGAGGGGGCGGGAGGTCGGGTGTTTGCACCTTC
CDR3 protein: CASSLGGGGRSGVCTF
D gene: TRBD1
clone size: NA
J gene: TRBJ1-2
V gene: TRBV28

CDR3 DNA: TGTGCCAGCAGCTTACATAGTGGGGTGACAGATCACTATGGCTACACCTTC
CDR3 protein: CASSLHSGVTDHYGYTF
D gene: NA
clone size: few
J gene: TRBJ1-2
V gene: TRBV7-9

CDR3 DNA: TGTGCCAGCAGCTTATCGGGGGGGGCAGCGGATACGCAGTATTTT
CDR3 protein: CASSLSGGAADTQYF
D gene: TRBD2
clone size: NA
J gene: TRBJ2-3
V gene: TRBV7-6

CDR3 DNA: TGTGCCAGCAGGGTCCGGGACAGGGTGCCCCAGCATTTT
CDR3 protein: CASRVRDRVPQHF
D gene: TRBD1
clone size: few
J gene: TRBJ1-5
V gene: TRBV28

CDR3 DNA: TGTGCCTGGAGAGCCACAGGGGGGGTCGCTTTCTTT
CDR3 protein: CAWRATGGVAFF
D gene: TRBD1
clone size: NA
J gene: TRBJ1-1
V gene: TRBV30

CDR3 DNA: TGTGCCAGCAGCCTAGGACAAATCTACGAGCAGTACTTC
CDR3 protein: CASSLGQIYEQYF
D gene: NA
clone size: NA
J gene: TRBJ2-7
V gene: TRBV28

CDR3 DNA: TGCGCCAGCAGCTTGGTACCCTCCCAGGGATCGGGTCAGCCCCAGCATTTT
CDR3 protein: CASSLVPSQGSGQPQHF
D gene: NA
clone size: NA
J gene: TRBJ1-5
V gene: TRBV5-1

CDR3 DNA: TGTGCCACCAGGAGAGGACAGAAAGCTTTCTTT
CDR3 protein: CATRRGQKAFF
D gene: NA
clone size: NA
J gene: TRBJ1-1
V gene: TRBV15

CDR3 DNA: TGTGCCAGCAGTGACGGACAGGGGGCTACCGGGGAGCTGTTTTTT
CDR3 protein: CASSDGQGATGELFF
D gene: TRBD1
clone size: NA
J gene: TRBJ2-2
V gene: TRBV6-4

CDR3 DNA: TGTGCCATCAGTGATGGGGACAGATCCTACGAGCAGTACTTC
CDR3 protein: CAISDGDRSYEQYF
D gene: TRBD1
clone size: NA
J gene: TRBJ2-7
V gene: TRBV10-3

CDR3 DNA: TGTGCCAGCTCACCCTTCCTAGCGGGAAGGTCCGGGGAGCTGTTTTTT
CDR3 protein: CASSPFLAGRSGELFF
D gene: TRBD2
clone size: few
J gene: TRBJ2-2
V gene: TRBV18